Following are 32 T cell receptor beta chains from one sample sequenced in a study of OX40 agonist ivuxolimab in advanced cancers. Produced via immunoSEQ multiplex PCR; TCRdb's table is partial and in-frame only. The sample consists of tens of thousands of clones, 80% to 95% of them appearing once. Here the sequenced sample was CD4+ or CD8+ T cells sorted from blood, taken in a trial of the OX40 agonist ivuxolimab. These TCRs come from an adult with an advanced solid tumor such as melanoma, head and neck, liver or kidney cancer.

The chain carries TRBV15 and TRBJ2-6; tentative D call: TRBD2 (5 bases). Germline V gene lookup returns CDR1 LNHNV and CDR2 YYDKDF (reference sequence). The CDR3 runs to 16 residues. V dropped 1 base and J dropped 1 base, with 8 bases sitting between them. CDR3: CATSRGRGSGANVLTF. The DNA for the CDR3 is TGTGCCACCAGCAGAGGACGGGGATCTGGGGCCAACGTCCTGACTTTC.

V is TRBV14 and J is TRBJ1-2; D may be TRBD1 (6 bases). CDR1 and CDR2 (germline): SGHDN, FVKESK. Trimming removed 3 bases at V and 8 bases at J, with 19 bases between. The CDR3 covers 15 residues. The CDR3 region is CASSHRPGRRGGYTF. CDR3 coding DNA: TGTGCCAGCAGCCACCGCCCCGGCCGGAGGGGGGGCTACACCTTC.

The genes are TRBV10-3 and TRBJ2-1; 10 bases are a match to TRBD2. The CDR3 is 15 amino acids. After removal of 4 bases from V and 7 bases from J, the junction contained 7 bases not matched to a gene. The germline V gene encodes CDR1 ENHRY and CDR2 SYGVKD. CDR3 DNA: TGTGCCATCAGTGTGGGACTAGCGATGGGGAATGAGCAGTTCTTC. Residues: CAISVGLAMGNEQFF.

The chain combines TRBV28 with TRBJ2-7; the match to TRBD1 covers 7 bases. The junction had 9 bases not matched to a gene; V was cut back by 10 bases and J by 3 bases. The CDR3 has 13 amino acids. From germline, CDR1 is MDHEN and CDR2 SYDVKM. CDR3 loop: CATSSRDSYEQYV. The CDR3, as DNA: TGTGCCACTTCGAGCCGGGACAGCTACGAGCAGTACGTC.

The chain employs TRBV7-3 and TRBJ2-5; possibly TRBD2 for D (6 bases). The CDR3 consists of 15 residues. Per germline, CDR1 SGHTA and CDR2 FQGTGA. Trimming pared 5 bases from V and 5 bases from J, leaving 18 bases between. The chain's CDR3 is CASSQGTGQAETQYF. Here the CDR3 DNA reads TGTGCCAGCAGCCAAGGGACTGGGCAGGCGGAGACCCAGTACTTC.

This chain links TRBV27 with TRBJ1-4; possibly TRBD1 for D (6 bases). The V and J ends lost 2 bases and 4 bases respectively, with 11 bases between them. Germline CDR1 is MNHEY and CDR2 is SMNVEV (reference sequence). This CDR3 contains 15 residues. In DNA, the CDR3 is TGTGCCAGCAGTTTACGGGGGCTATTTAATGAAAAACTGTTTTTT. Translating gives CASSLRGLFNEKLFF.

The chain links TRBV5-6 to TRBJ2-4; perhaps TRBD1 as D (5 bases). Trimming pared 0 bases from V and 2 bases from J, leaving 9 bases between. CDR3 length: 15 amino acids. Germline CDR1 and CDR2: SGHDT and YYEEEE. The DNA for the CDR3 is TGTGCCAGCAGCTTGGAGGGGAAGACCAAAAACATTCAGTACTTC. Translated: CASSLEGKTKNIQYF. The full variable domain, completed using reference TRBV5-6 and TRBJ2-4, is DAGVTQSPTHLIKTRGQQVTLRCSPKSGHDTVSWYQQALGQGPQFIFQYYEEEERQRGNFPDRFSGHQFPNYSSELNVNALLLGDSALYLCASSLEGKTKNIQYFGAGTRLSVL.

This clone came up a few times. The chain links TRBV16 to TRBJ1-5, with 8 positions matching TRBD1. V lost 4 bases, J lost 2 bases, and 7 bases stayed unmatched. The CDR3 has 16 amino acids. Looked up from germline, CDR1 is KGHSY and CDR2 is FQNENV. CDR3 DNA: TGTGCCAGCAGCCGGGTCGACAGGGGCGGCAATCAGCCCCAGCATTTT. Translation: CASSRVDRGGNQPQHF. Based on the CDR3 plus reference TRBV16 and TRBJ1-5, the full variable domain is GEEVAQTPKHLVRGEGQKAKLYCAPIKGHSYVFWYQQVLKNEFKFLISFQNENVFDETGMPKERFSAKCLPNSPCSLEIQATKLEDSAVYFCASSRVDRGGNQPQHFGDGTRLSIL.

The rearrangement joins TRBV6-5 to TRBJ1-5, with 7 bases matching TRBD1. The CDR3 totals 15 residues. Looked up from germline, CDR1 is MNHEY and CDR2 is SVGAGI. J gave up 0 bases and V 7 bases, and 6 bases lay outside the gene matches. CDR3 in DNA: TGTGCCAGCATGAACAGGGGCGGTAGCAATCAGCCCCAGCATTTT. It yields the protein CASMNRGGSNQPQHF.

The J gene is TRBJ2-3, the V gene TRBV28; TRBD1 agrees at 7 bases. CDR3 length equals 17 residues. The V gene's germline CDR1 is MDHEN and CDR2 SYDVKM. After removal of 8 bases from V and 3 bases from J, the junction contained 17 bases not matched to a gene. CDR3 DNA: TGTGCCAGCCAGGGGTATAGGGGGCAGAGTGGGACAGATACGCAGTATTTT. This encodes CASQGYRGQSGTDTQYF.

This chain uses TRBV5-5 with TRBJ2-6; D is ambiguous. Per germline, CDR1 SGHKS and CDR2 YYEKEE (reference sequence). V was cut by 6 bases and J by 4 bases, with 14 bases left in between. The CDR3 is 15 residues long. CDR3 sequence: CASTVTGVGANVLTF. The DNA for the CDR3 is TGTGCCAGCACCGTTACTGGGGTCGGGGCCAACGTCCTGACTTTC.

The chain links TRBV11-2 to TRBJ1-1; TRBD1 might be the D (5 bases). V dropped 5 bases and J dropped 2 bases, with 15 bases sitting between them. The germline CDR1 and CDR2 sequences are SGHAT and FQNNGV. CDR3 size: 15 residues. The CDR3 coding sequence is TGTGCCAGCAGCCCCGGGACGAAGCTAAACACTGAAGCTTTCTTT. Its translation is CASSPGTKLNTEAFF.

In DNA, the CDR3 is TGTGCCAGCAGCCCCTCGGGAGATAATTCACCCCTCCACTTT. It is translated as CASSPSGDNSPLHF. The chain has TRBV9 and TRBJ1-6, with D hard to call. Germline CDR1 reads SGDLS; CDR2 reads YYNGEE. The V gene lost 4 bases and the J gene lost 5 bases, with 10 bases spanning the gap. The CDR3 is 14 residues long.

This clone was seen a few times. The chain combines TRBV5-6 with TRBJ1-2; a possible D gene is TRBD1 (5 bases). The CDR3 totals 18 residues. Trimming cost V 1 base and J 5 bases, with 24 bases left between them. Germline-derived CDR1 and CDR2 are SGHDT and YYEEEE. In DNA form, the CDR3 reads TGTGCCAGCAGCTTGATGTCCGGAACAGGCCGACGAGGTTATGGCTACACCTTC. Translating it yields CASSLMSGTGRRGYGYTF.

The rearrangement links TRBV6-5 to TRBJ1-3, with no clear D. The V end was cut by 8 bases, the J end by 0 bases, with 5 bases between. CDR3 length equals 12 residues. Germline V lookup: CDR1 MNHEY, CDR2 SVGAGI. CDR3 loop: CASWGSGNTIYF. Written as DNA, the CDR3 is TGTGCCAGCTGGGGCTCTGGAAACACCATATATTTT.

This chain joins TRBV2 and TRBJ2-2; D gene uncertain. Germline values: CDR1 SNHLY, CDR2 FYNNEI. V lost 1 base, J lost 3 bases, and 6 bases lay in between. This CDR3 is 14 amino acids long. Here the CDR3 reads CASSEGGYTGELFF. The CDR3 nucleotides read TGTGCCAGCAGTGAAGGGGGTTACACCGGGGAGCTGTTTTTT. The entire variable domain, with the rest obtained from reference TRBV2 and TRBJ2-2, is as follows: EPEVTQTPSHQVTQMGQEVILRCVPISNHLYFYWYRQILGQKVEFLVSFYNNEISEKSEIFDDQFSVERPDGSNFTLKIRSTKLEDSAMYFCASSEGGYTGELFFGEGSRLTVL.

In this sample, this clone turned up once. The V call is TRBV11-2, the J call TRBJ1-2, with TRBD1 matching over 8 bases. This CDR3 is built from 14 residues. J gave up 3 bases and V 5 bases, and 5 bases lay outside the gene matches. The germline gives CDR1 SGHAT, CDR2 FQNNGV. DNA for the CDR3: TGTGCCAGCAGCCGGACAGGGCAGGACTATGGCTACACCTTC. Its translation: CASSRTGQDYGYTF.

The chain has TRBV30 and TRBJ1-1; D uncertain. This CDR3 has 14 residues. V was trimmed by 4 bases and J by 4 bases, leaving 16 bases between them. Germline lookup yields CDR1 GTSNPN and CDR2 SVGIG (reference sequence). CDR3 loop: CAWTEIRDATEAFF. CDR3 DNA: TGTGCCTGGACCGAGATCCGGGATGCCACTGAAGCTTTCTTT.

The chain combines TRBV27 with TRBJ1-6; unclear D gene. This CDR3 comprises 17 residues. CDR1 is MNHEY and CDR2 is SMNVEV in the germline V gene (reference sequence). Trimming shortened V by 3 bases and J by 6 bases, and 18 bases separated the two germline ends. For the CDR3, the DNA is TGTGCCAGCAGTTTCCCGATCGGCAAACCCCGTAATTCACCCCTCCACTTT. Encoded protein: CASSFPIGKPRNSPLHF.

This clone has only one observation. The CDR3 coding sequence is TGTGCCAGCAGCTCAGGAAGAGGTTGGGGGGGCCAAGAGACCCAGTACTTC. Translating it yields CASSSGRGWGGQETQYF. The chain uses TRBV5-8 and TRBJ2-5, with TRBD2 matching 7 bases. Germline V gene data show CDR1 as SGHTS and CDR2 as YDEGEE. CDR3 length equals 17 residues. After removal of 3 bases from V and 1 base from J, the junction contained 12 bases not matched to a gene.

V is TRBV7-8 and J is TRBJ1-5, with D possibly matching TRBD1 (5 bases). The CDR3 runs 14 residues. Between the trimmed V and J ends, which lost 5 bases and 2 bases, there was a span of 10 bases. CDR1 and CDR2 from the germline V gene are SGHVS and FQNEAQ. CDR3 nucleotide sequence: TGTGCCAGCAGCAAAGAAGGGGGCAATCAGCCCCAGCATTTT. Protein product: CASSKEGGNQPQHF.

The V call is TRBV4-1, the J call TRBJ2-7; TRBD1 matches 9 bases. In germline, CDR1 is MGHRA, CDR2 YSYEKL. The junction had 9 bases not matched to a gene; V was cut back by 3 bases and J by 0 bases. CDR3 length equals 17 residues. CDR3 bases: TGCGCCAGCAGCCATTCCGGGACAGGGACCAGCTCCTACGAGCAGTACGTC. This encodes CASSHSGTGTSSYEQYV.

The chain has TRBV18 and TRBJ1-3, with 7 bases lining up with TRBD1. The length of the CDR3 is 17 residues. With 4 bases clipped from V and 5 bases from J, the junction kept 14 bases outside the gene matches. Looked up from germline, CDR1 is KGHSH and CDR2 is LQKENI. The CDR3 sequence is CASSLTEGALGRNTIYF. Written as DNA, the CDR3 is TGTGCCAGCTCACTTACCGAGGGGGCGCTAGGAAGAAACACCATATATTTT.

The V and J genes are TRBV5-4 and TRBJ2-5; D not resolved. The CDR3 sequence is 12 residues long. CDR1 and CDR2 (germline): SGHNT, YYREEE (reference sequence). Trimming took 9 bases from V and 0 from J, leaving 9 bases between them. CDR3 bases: TGTGCCACCGGGCAGGACCAAGAGACCCAGTACTTC. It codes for CATGQDQETQYF.

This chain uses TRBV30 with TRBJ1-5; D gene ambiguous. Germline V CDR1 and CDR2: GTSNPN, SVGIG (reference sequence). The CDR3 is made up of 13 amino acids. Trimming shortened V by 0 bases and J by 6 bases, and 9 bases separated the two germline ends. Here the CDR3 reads CAWSVTGVQPQHF. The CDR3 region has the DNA TGTGCCTGGAGTGTAACCGGGGTTCAGCCCCAGCATTTT.

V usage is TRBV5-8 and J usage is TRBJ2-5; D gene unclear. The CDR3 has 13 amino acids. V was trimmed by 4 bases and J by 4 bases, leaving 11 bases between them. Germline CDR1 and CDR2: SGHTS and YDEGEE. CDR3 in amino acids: CASSVGPRETQYF. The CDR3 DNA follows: TGTGCCAGCAGCGTCGGGCCCCGAGAGACCCAGTACTTC. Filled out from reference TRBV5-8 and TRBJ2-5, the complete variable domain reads EAGVTQSPTHLIKTRGQQATLRCSPISGHTSVYWYQQALGLGLQFLLWYDEGEERNRGNFPPRFSGRQFPNYSSELNVNALELEDSALYLCASSVGPRETQYFGPGTRLLVL.

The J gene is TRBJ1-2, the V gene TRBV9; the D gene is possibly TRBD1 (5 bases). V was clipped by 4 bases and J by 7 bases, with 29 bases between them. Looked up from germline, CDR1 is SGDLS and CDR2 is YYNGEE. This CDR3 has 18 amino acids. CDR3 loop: CASSPTRGGATGFSGYTF. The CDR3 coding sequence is TGTGCCAGCAGCCCCACCCGCGGTGGGGCCACCGGTTTCTCTGGCTACACCTTC.

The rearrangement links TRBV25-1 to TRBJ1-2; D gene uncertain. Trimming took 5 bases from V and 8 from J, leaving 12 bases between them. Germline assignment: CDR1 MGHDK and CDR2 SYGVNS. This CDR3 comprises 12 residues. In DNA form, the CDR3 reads TGTGCCAGCAGTCCCCAATTTGGCGGCTACACCTTC. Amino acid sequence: CASSPQFGGYTF.

The CDR3 sequence is CASSAGTSGNTIYF. The DNA for the CDR3 is TGCGCCAGCAGCGCGGGGACATCTGGAAACACCATATATTTT. The chain joins TRBV5-1 to TRBJ1-3; maybe TRBD1 (6 bases). The CDR3 runs 14 residues. The V end lost 4 bases, the J end lost 1 base, and 9 bases lay between the germline ends. The germline gives CDR1 SGHRS, CDR2 YFSETQ.

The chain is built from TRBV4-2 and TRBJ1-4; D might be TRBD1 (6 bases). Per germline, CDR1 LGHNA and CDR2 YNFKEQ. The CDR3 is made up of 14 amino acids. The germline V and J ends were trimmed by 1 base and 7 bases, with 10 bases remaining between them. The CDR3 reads CASSQAARGEKLFF. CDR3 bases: TGTGCCAGCAGCCAAGCAGCCAGGGGTGAAAAACTGTTTTTT.

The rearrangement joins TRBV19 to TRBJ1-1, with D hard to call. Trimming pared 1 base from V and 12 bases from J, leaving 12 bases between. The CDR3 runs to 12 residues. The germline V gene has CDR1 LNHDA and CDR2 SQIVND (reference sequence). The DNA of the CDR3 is TGTGCCAGTAGTATAGGACACGCGAGGACTTTCTTT. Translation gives CASSIGHARTFF.

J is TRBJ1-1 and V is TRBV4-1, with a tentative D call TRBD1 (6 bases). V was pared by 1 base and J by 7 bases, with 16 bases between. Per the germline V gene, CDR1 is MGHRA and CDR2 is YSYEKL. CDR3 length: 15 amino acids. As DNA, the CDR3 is TGCGCCAGCAGCCAAGCTACGGACAGCTTGCATGAAGCTTTCTTT. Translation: CASSQATDSLHEAFF.